This T cell receptor beta chain was sequenced in a study of blood T cell repertoires in COVID-19 (dated by TCRdb to between 2020 and 2021). For context, the study as a whole: Samples covering the acute and convalescent phases of COVID-19 were provided by collaborators in the United States, Italy and Spain. A de-identified subject ID, COVID-19 status, age in years and sex were almost always included in the sample metadata. The repertoires were released in a freely available public database intended as a resource for research on the immune response to SARS-CoV-2. The prospective study material was composed of cDNA or gDNA derived from T cells, B-cell-depleted T cells, or PBMCs. Samples came from the ongoing ImmuneRACE study (first 160 participants) plus 1,254 subjects from 6 global collaborators. The dataset comprised deeply sampled blood TCRbeta repertoires from subjects exposed to, actively infected with, or recovered from COVID-19. Where available, HLA class I and class II types were taken from metadata supplied by the sample provider and were not determined by assay-based typing.

Details on this clone: Its specific antigen is unknown. Base qualities are not at hand, and no much larger clone is one base apart.

Samples from volunteer blood donors who had recovered from COVID-19 were contributed by a second Seattle source. Collaborating institutions collected whole blood in K2EDTA tubes following their own protocols. For TCRbeta analysis, collaborators shipped samples in one of three forms: frozen whole blood, isolated PBMCs, or DNA extracted from either of those sample types. TCRbeta CDR3 regions were amplified from genomic DNA by means of the immunoSEQ Assay, a bias-controlled multiplex PCR. In the original analysis: Within the assay, amplification of reference gene primers was used to estimate how many nucleated cells each sample contained. To quantify the absolute abundance of each unique TCRbeta CDR3 rearrangement, sequence reads were collapsed and filtered. Productive Simpson clonality was computed per sample as the square root of Simpson's diversity index over productive rearrangements. TCRdb's version of the immuneACCESS table is confined to in-frame rearrangements and falls short of the full clone set. An unresolved V gene accounts for under half of the shortfall where checked; the remainder is of unknown origin. Clonal size and the V and J genes are those of that table, whereas D and trimming came from the DNA. The sample table lists roughly 300,000 clones, roughly 85% of them with a count of one. The top ten clonotypes cover approximately 10% of the sample.

Study-wide conclusions, independent of this receptor: Clinical and demographic metadata were provided uncurated, with the amount varying by source and participant.

The CDR3 spans 15 residues, from the cysteine through the phenylalanine. The read is trimmed to its CDR3 DNA, 45 bases read in frame from base 1. Between the V and J ends, shortened by 4 bases and 4 bases respectively, the junction contains 17 bases. The germline V gene encodes CDR1 LGHNA and CDR2 YSLEER. The receptor was isolated from a woman between 50 and 59 years old who had recovered from COVID-19. The chain is assembled from TRBV4-3 and TRBJ2-7; TRBD2 might be the D gene, on 6 matching bases. Sequencing input: peripheral blood. Here the CDR3 is given as CASSPSWGAGYEQYF. The DNA sequence is given as TGCGCCAGCAGCCCCTCCTGGGGCGCGGGGTACGAGCAGTACTTC.